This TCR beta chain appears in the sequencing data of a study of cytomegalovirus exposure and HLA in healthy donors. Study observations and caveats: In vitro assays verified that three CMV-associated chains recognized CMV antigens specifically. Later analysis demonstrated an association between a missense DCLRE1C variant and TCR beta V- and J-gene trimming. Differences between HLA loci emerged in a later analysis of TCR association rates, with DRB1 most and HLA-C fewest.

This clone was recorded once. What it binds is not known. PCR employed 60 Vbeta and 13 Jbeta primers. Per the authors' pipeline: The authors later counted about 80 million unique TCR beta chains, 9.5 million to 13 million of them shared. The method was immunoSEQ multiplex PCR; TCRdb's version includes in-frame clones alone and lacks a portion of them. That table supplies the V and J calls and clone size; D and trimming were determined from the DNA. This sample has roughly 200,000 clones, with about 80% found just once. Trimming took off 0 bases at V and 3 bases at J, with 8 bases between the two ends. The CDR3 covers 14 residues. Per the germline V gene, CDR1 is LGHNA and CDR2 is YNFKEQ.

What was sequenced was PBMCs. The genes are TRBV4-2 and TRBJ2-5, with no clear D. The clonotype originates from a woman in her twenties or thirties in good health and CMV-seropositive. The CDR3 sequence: CASSQDGPKETQYF. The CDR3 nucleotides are TGTGCCAGCAGCCAAGATGGGCCCAAAGAGACCCAGTACTTC.